These T cell receptor beta chains were read from a single sample in a study of blood T cells in healthy people across ages. TCRdb fed the 5' RACE reads into MiXCR, producing one record per CDR3 protein. The sample contains about 800,000 distinct CDR3 sequences, approximately 25% of which appear only once. These same data were also listed under a study on T cells of mothers and their children.

The specimen was blood. The receptors here all came from a boy between 10 and 17 years old in good health. The CDR3 runs from the conserved cysteine through the conserved F or W. Each record gives: clone size, D gene, V gene, J gene, CDR3 protein, CDR3 DNA. A D gene is named only where the DNA matches it firmly. Rows may omit the clone size; those that give it use once, few, many or a size class.

few	.	TRBV3-1	TRBJ1-5	CASSHGVQPQHF	TGTGCCAGCAGCCATGGTGTCCAGCCCCAGCATTTT
few	.	TRBV7-2	TRBJ1-5	CASSLWLDPNQPQHF	TGTGCCAGCAGCTTATGGCTGGACCCCAATCAGCCCCAGCATTTT
few	.	TRBV5-6	TRBJ1-5	CASSLRPGNQPQHF	TGTGCCAGCAGCTTGAGGCCGGGCAATCAGCCCCAGCATTTT
few	.	TRBV7-2	TRBJ2-3	CASSPWTASSTDTQYF	TGTGCCAGCAGCCCCTGGACCGCCTCTAGCACAGATACGCAGTATTTT
few	.	TRBV20-1	TRBJ2-4	CSAVNPGVAKNIQYF	TGCAGTGCTGTCAACCCTGGGGTGGCCAAAAACATTCAGTACTTC
few	.	TRBV7-2	TRBJ2-7	CASSLSQQHYEQYF	TGTGCCAGCAGCTTGAGCCAACAGCACTACGAGCAGTACTTC
few	TRBD1	TRBV20-1	TRBJ2-1	CSARGTGRLHEQFF	TGCAGTGCTAGAGGGACAGGGCGCCTACATGAGCAGTTCTTC
.	.	TRBV27	TRBJ2-5	CASRPLGRQETQYF	TGTGCCAGCAGACCCCTAGGCCGCCAAGAGACCCAGTACTTC
few	.	TRBV29-1	TRBJ1-4	CSVVPQGVATNEKLFF	TGCAGCGTTGTCCCCCAGGGAGTTGCAACTAATGAAAAACTGTTTTTT
few	TRBD1	TRBV2	TRBJ1-6	CASSESGQGGSPLHF	TGTGCCAGCAGTGAATCTGGACAGGGGGGATCACCCCTCCACTTT
.	.	TRBV9	TRBJ1-1	CASSVRGTEAFF	TGTGCCAGCAGCGTTCGGGGCACTGAAGCTTTCTTT
.	.	TRBV4-3	TRBJ1-3	CASSQVYNNPSGNTIYF	TGCGCCAGCAGCCAAGTATATAACAATCCCTCTGGAAACACCATATATTTT
.	.	TRBV4-1	TRBJ1-1	CASSQEPGGTEAFF	TGCGCCAGCAGCCAAGAGCCTGGGGGCACTGAAGCTTTCTTT
few	TRBD1	TRBV10-3	TRBJ1-2	CAISGGQGDYGYTF	TGTGCCATCAGTGGGGGACAGGGAGATTATGGCTACACCTTC
few	TRBD1	TRBV4-1	TRBJ1-1	CASSLGDRGWTEAFF	TGCGCCAGCAGCCTAGGGGACAGGGGATGGACTGAAGCTTTCTTT
.	TRBD1	TRBV28	TRBJ2-1	CASSPPHRGVNEQFF	TGTGCCAGCAGTCCTCCGCACAGGGGTGTCAATGAGCAGTTCTTC
few	.	TRBV28	TRBJ2-5	CASSFAAQETQYF	TGTGCCAGCAGTTTCGCGGCCCAAGAGACCCAGTACTTC
many	.	TRBV7-2	TRBJ2-2	CASSLGLGDTGELFF	TGTGCCAGCAGCTTAGGCCTGGGAGACACCGGGGAGCTGTTTTTT
few	TRBD1	TRBV12-3/TRBV12-4	TRBJ1-6	CASSSRDRGLGSPLHF	TGTGCCAGCAGCTCCCGGGACAGGGGTCTTGGGTCACCCCTCCACTTT
few	TRBD1	TRBV29-1	TRBJ2-5	CSVEWDRLQETQYF	TGCAGCGTTGAATGGGACAGACTACAAGAGACCCAGTACTTC
.	.	TRBV29-1	TRBJ2-3	CSVGMAVRGHTDTQYF	TGCAGCGTTGGGATGGCGGTGCGGGGGCACACAGATACGCAGTATTTT
.	.	TRBV27	TRBJ1-1	CASSITGRGTEAFF	TGTGCCAGCAGCATAACGGGGCGAGGCACTGAAGCTTTCTTT
few	.	TRBV5-1	TRBJ1-1	CASSLAVIGGGTEAFF	TGCGCCAGCAGCTTGGCCGTTATAGGGGGTGGTACTGAAGCTTTCTTT
.	.	TRBV18	TRBJ2-5	CASSLRAVETQYF	TGTGCCAGCTCACTCAGGGCTGTCGAGACCCAGTACTTC
few	.	TRBV7-2	TRBJ1-1	CASSWEGGNTEAFF	TGTGCCAGCAGCTGGGAAGGGGGGAACACTGAAGCTTTCTTT
.	.	TRBV4-3	TRBJ2-5	CASSRAVGLGETQYF	TGCGCCAGCAGCCGCGCTGTGGGCTTAGGGGAGACCCAGTACTTC
.	.	TRBV3-1	TRBJ1-4	CASSQFQGGEKLFF	TGTGCCAGCAGCCAATTTCAGGGTGGCGAAAAACTGTTTTTT
.	.	TRBV29-1	TRBJ2-1	CSVEDLSSDKANEQFF	TGCAGCGTTGAAGATCTGTCCAGCGACAAAGCCAATGAGCAGTTCTTC
few	TRBD1	TRBV4-3	TRBJ2-1	CASSHGTGWNNEQFF	TGCGCCAGCAGCCATGGGACAGGGTGGAACAATGAGCAGTTCTTC
.	.	TRBV29-1	TRBJ2-6	CSVGQAFSPTGANVLTF	TGCAGCGTTGGGCAGGCATTCTCTCCTACTGGGGCCAACGTCCTGACTTTC